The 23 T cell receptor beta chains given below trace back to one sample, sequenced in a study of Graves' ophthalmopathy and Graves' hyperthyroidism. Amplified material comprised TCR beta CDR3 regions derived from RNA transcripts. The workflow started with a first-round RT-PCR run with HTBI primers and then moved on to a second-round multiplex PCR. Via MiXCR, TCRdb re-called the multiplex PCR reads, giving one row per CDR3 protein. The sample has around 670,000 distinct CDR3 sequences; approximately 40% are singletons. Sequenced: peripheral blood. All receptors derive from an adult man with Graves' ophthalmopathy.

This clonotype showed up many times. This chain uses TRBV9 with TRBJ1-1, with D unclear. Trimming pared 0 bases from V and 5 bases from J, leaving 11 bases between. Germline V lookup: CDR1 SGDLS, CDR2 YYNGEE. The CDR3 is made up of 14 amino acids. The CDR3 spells CASSVGVRPTEAFF. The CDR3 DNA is TGTGCCAGCAGCGTAGGCGTCAGGCCAACTGAAGCTTTCTTT.

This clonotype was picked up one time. CDR3 in DNA: TGTGCCAGCAGCCGGACGAGGACAGGGAGTTTTAATTCACCCCTCCACTTT. Protein sequence: CASSRTRTGSFNSPLHF. This chain links TRBV11-2 with TRBJ1-6, with 8 bases lining up with TRBD1. The CDR3 sequence is 17 residues long. CDR1 is SGHAT, CDR2 FQNNGV, per germline. Trimming took 5 bases from V and 6 from J; bases not matched to a gene: 12.

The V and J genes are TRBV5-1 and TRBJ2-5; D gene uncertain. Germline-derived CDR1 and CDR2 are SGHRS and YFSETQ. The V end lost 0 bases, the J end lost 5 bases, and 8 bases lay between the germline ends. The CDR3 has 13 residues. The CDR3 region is CASSLVGFETQYF. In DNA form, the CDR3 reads TGCGCCAGCAGCTTGGTAGGGTTCGAGACCCAGTACTTC.

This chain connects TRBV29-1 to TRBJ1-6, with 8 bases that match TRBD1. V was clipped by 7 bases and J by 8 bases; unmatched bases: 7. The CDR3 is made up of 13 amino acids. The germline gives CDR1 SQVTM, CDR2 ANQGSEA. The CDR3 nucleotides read TGCAGCGCTAAGACAGGGGTTGATTCACCCCTCCACTTT. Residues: CSAKTGVDSPLHF. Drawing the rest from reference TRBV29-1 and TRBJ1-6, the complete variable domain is SAVISQKPSRDICQRGTSLTIQCQVDSQVTMMFWYRQQPGQSLTLIATANQGSEATYESGFVIDKFPISRPNLTFSTLTVSNMSPEDSSIYLCSAKTGVDSPLHFGNGTRLTVT.

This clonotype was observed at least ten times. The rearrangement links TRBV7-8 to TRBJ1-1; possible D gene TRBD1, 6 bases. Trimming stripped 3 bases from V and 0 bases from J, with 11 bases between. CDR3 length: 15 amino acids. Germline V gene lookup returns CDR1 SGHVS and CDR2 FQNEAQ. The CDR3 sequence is CASSFRGVMNTEAFF. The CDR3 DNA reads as TGTGCCAGCAGCTTTAGGGGGGTTATGAACACTGAAGCTTTCTTT.

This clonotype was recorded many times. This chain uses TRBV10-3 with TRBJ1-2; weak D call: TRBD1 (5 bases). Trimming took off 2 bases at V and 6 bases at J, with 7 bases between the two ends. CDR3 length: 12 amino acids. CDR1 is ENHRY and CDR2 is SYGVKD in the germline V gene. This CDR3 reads CAISEGGHGYTF. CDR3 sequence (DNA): TGTGCCATCAGTGAGGGGGGTCATGGCTACACCTTC.

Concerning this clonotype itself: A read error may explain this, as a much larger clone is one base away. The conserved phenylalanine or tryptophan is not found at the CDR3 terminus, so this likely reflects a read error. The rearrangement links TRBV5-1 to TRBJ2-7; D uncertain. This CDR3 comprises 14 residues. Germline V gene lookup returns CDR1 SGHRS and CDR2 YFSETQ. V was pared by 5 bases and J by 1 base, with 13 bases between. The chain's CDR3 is CASRSDAASYEQYL. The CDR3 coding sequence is TGCGCCAGCAGGTCGGACGCCGCATCCTACGAGCAGTACCTC.

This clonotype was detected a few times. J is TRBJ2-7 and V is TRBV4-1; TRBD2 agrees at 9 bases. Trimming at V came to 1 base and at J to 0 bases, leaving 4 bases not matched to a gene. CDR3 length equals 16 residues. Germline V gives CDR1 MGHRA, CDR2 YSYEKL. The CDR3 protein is CASSQVLAGSSYEQYF. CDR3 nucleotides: TGCGCCAGCAGCCAAGTACTAGCGGGCAGCTCCTACGAGCAGTACTTC.

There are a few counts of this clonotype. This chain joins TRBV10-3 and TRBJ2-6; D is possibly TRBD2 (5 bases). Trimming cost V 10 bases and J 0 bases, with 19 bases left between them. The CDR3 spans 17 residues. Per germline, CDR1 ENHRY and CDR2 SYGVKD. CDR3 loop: CASSPPSRASGANVLTF. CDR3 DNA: TGTGCCAGCTCACCACCTAGCCGGGCCTCTGGGGCCAACGTCCTGACTTTC.

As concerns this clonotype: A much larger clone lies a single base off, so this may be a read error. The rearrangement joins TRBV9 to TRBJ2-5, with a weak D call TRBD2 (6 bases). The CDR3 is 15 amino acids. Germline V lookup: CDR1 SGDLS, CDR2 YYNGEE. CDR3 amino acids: CASSARLGAQGTQYF. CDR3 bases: TGTGCCAGCAGCGCCCGACTAGGCGCTCAAGGGACCCAGTACTTC.

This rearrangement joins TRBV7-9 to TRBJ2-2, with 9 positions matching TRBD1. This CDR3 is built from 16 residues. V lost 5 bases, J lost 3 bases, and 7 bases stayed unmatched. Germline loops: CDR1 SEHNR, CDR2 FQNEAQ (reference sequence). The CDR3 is CASSPRQGGDTGELFF. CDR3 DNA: TGTGCCAGCAGCCCTCGACAGGGGGGTGACACCGGGGAGCTGTTTTTT.

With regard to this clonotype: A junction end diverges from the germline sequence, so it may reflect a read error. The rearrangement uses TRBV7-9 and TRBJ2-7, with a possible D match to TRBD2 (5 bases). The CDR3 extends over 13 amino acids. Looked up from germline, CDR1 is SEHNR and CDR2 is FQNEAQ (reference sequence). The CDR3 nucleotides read TGTGCCAGCAGCCCCAGAGGGCCTTACGAGCAGTGCTTC. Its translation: CASSPRGPYEQCF.

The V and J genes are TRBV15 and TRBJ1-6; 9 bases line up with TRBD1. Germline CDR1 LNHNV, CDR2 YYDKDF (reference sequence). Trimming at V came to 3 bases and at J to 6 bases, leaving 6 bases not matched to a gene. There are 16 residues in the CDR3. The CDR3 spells CATSSAGTGINSPLHF. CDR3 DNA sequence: TGTGCCACCAGCAGCGCCGGGACAGGGATTAATTCACCCCTCCACTTT. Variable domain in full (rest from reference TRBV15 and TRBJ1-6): DAMVIQNPRYQVTQFGKPVTLSCSQTLNHNVMYWYQQKSSQAPKLLFHYYDKDFNNEADTPDNFQSRRPNTSFCFLDIRSPGLGDTAMYLCATSSAGTGINSPLHFGNGTRLTVT.

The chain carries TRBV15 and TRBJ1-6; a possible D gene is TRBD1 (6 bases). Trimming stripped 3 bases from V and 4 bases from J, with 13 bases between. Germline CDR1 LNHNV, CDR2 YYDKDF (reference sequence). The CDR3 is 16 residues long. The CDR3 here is CATSSGADSYNSPLHF. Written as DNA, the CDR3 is TGTGCCACCAGCAGTGGTGCGGACAGTTATAATTCACCCCTCCACTTT. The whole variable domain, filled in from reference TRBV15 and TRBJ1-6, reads DAMVIQNPRYQVTQFGKPVTLSCSQTLNHNVMYWYQQKSSQAPKLLFHYYDKDFNNEADTPDNFQSRRPNTSFCFLDIRSPGLGDTAMYLCATSSGADSYNSPLHFGNGTRLTVT.

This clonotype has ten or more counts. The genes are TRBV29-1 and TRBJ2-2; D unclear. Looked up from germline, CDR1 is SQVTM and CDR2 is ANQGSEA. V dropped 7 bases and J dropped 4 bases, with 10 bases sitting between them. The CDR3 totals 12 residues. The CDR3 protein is CSGHRCTGELFF. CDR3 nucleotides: TGCAGCGGTCATCGGTGCACCGGGGAGCTGTTTTTT.

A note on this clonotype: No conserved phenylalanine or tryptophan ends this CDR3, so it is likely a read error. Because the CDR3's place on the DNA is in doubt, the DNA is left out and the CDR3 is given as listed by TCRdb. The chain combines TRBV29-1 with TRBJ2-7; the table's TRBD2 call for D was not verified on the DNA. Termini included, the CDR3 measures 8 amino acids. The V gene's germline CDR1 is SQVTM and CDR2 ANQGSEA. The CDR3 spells CSVLRLAG.

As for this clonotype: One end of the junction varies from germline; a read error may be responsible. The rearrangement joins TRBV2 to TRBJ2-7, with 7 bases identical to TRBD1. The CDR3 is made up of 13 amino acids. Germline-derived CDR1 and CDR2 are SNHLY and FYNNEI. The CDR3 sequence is CASSSTGSYERYF. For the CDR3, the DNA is TGTGCCAGCAGTTCGACAGGGAGCTACGAGCGGTACTTC.

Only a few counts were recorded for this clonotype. The CDR3 DNA follows: TGTGCCAGTAGTCTGAAGGACAGGCCGCTGAACACTGAAGCTTTCTTT. As protein: CASSLKDRPLNTEAFF. The rearrangement links TRBV19 to TRBJ1-1; 7 nucleotides match TRBD1. V lost 5 bases and J lost 0; bases outside the gene matches: 9. This CDR3 has 16 residues. From germline, CDR1 is LNHDA and CDR2 SQIVND (reference sequence).

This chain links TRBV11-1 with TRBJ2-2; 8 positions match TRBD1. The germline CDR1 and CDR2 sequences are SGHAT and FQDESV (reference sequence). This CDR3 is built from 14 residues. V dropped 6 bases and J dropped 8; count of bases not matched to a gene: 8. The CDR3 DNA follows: TGTGCCAGCAGAGGGGCAGGGGGCGAAGGGGAGCTGTTTTTT. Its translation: CASRGAGGEGELFF.

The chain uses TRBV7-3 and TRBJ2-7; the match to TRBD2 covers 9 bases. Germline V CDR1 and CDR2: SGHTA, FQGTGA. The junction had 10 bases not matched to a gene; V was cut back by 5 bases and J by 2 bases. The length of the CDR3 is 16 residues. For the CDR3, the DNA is TGTGCCAGCAGCCCCTCGAGCGGGGGGCTAACCTACGAGCAGTACTTC. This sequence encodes CASSPSSGGLTYEQYF. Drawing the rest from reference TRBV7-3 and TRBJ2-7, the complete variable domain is GAGVSQTPSNKVTEKGKYVELRCDPISGHTALYWYRQSLGQGPEFLIYFQGTGAADDSGLPNDRFFAVRPEGSVSTLKIQRTERGDSAVYLCASSPSSGGLTYEQYFGPGTRLTVT.

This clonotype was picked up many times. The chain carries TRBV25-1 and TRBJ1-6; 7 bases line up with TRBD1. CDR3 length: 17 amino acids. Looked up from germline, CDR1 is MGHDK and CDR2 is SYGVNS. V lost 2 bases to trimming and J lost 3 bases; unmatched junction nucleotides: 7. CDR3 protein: CASSEGIRGIYNSPLHF. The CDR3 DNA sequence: TGTGCCAGCAGTGAAGGGATCAGGGGGATCTATAATTCACCCCTCCACTTT.

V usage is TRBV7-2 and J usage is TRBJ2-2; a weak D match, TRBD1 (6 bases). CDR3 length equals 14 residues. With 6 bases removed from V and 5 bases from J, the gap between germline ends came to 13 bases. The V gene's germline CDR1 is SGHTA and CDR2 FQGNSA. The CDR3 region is CASRQGPTTGELFF. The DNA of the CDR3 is TGTGCCAGCAGACAGGGACCCACGACCGGGGAGCTGTTTTTT.

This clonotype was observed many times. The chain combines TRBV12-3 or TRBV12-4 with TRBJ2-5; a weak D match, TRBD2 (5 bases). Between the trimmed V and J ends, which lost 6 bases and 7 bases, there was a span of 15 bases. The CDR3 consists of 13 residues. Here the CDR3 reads CASSSGLGGTQYF. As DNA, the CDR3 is TGTGCCAGCAGCTCGGGCCTTGGAGGGACCCAGTACTTC.